This T cell receptor (beta chain) is drawn from a study of T cell responses to AZD1222 COVID-19 vaccine. About the research overall: Second-dose intervals near 4 or 12 weeks were combined. Notes on the study in general: Spike-specific TCR breadth and depth both grew after two AZD1222 doses. At study baseline, merely more than 5 AZD1222 recipients were seropositive. Mostly white British, mostly female donors; authors suggested clonal diversity may be underestimated.

Remarks on this clone: Antigen: not known.

The repertoire was sequenced with immunoSEQ multiplex PCR; TCRdb's copy has only in-frame clones and lacks some. The sample comprises tens of thousands of clones, 70% to 80% of which are singletons, and around 7% rests with the top ten. V lost 4 bases to trimming and J lost 6 bases; unmatched junction nucleotides: 5. This CDR3 region has 14 residues. CDR1 and CDR2 (germline): SGHNT, YYREEE (reference sequence). The sample consisted of peripheral blood, taken on day 0 of AZD1222 vaccination. The rearrangement links TRBV5-4 to TRBJ2-2, with 8 bases that match TRBD1. The receptor comes from an adult in good health. The CDR3 region is CASSGGQAPGELFF. CDR3 nucleotide sequence: TGTGCCAGCAGCGGGGGACAGGCCCCCGGGGAGCTGTTTTTT.